This T cell receptor beta chain was captured by sequencing in a study of blood T cell repertoires in COVID-19. Trimming shortened V by 3 bases and J by 8 bases, and 7 bases separated the two germline ends. The CDR3 is 11 amino acids. Worth noting for this clone: Additional DNA sequences in this sample encode the identical CDR3.

Sequencing used immunoSEQ multiplex PCR; TCRdb keeps in-frame clones, though not all of them. The sample consists of about 140,000 clones, 90% of them appearing once. The origin of this receptor is a woman aged 80 or older with acute or convalescent COVID-19. Sequencing used peripheral blood. The V and J genes are TRBV12-3 or TRBV12-4 and TRBJ1-2; perhaps TRBD1 as D (5 bases). The chain's CDR3 is CASSLGGGYTF. The CDR3 DNA reads as TGTGCCAGCAGTTTGGGGGGAGGCTACACCTTC.